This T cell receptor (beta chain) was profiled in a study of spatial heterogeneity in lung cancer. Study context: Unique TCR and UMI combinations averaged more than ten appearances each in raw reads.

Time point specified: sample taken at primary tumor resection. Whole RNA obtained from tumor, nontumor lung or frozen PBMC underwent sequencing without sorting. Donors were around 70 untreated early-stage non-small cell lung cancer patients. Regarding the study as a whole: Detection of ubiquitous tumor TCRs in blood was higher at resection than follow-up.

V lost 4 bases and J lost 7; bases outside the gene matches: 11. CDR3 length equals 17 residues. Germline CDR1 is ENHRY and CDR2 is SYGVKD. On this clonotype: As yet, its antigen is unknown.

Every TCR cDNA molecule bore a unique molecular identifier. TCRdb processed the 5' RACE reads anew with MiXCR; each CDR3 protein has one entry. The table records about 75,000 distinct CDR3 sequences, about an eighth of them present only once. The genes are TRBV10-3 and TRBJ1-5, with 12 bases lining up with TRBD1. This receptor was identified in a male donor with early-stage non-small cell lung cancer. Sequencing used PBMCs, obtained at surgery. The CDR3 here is CAISGAPGQGARQPQHF. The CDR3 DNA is TGTGCCATCAGTGGGGCCCCGGGACAGGGGGCAAGACAGCCCCAGCATTTT.